The present entry profiles one T cell receptor (beta chain) with its context. The antigen remains unidentified. Specified time point: week 47, end of study. Doses consisted of 300 ug of mutant IDH1 20-mer peptide each, paired with topical imiquimod. This record comes from a study of a mutant IDH1 vaccine in newly diagnosed glioma. From germline, CDR1 is SGHAT and CDR2 FQNNGV. The CDR3 consists of 13 residues. V shed 8 bases and J shed 4 bases, with 12 bases lying between them. This table comes from immunoSEQ multiplex PCR, and its TCRdb copy is limited to in-frame clones, with some not included. The sample yields about 90,000 clones, 85% to 90% seen once.

This TCR was recovered from a woman between 45 and 65 years old with glioma. The chain combines TRBV11-2 with TRBJ2-1, with a tentative D call TRBD2 (5 bases). This sample comprised PBMCs, obtained from a glioma patient whose treatment included an IDH1 peptide vaccine. In nucleotides, the CDR3 is TGTGCCAGCGAGGCGGGTCATTACAATGAGCAGTTCTTC. The encoded protein is CASEAGHYNEQFF.